This T cell receptor (beta chain) is drawn from a study of OX40 agonist ivuxolimab in advanced cancers. Turning to this clone: What it binds is unknown.

Assay: immunoSEQ multiplex PCR; the TCRdb copy retains only in-frame clones and omits some. This sample carries about 92,000 clones, 90% to 95% of them seen once, and the ten largest clones take roughly 0.31%. General study findings and limits: Compared with CD4+, CD8+ T cells on average had more expanded clones. Clonal expansion in partial responders at 0.1-3.0 mg/kg ranked among the lowest. There was clonal expansion of CD4+ and CD8+ blood T cells by week 6 at 0.1 to 3.0 mg/kg.

V shed 2 bases and J shed 2 bases, with 16 bases lying between them. Germline CDR1 SGHDT, CDR2 YYEEEE. The CDR3 length is 16 residues. The cohort excluded patients with autoimmune disease history or systemic immunosuppression. The chain links TRBV5-6 to TRBJ2-5, with D possibly being TRBD1 (6 bases). This clonotype was obtained from an adult with an advanced solid tumor such as melanoma, head and neck, liver or kidney cancer. Sequenced here: CD4+ or CD8+ T cells sorted from blood, sampled in a trial of the OX40 agonist ivuxolimab. In DNA form, the CDR3 reads TGTGCCAGCAGCTTTGAACAGGGAGTGAGGCAAGAGACCCAGTACTTC. Amino acid sequence: CASSFEQGVRQETQYF.